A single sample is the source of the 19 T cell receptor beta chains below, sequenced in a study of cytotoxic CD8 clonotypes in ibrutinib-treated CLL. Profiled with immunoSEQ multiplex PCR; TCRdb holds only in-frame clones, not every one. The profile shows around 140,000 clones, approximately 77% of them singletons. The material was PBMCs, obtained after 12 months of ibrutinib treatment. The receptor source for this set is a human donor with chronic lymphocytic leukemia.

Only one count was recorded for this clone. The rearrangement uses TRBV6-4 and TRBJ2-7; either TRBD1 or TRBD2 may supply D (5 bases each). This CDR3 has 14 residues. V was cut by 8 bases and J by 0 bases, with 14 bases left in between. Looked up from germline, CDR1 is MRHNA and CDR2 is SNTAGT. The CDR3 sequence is CASPGTGSSYEQYF. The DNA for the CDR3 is TGTGCCAGCCCCGGGACGGGAAGCTCCTACGAGCAGTACTTC.

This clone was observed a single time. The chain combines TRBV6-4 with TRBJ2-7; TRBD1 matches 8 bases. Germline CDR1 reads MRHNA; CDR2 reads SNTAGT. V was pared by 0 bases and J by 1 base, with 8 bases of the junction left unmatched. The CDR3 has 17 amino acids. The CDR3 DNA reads TGTGCCAGCAGTGACTCGGAAGTGGACAGGGCGTCCTACGAGCAGTACTTC. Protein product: CASSDSEVDRASYEQYF.

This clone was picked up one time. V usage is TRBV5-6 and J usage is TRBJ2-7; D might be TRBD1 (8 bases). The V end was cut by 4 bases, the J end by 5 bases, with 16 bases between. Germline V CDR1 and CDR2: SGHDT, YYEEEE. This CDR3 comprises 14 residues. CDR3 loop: CASSTTGGADEQYF. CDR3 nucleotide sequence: TGTGCCAGCAGCACCACAGGGGGGGCCGACGAGCAGTACTTC. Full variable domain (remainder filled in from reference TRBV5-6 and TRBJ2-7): DAGVTQSPTHLIKTRGQQVTLRCSPKSGHDTVSWYQQALGQGPQFIFQYYEEEERQRGNFPDRFSGHQFPNYSSELNVNALLLGDSALYLCASSTTGGADEQYFGPGTRLTVT.

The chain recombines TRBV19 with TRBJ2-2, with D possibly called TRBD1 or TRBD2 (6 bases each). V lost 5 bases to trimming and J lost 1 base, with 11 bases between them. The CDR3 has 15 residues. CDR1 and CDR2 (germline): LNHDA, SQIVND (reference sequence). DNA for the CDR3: TGTGCCAGTAGTCCGGGGGCGCTGAACACCGGGGAGCTGTTTTTT. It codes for CASSPGALNTGELFF.

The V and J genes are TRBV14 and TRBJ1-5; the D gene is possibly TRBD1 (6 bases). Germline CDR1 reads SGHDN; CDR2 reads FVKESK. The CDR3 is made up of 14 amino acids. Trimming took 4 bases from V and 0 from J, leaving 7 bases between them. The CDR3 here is CASSLGHSNQPQHF. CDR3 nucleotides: TGTGCCAGCAGCCTGGGACATAGCAATCAGCCCCAGCATTTT.

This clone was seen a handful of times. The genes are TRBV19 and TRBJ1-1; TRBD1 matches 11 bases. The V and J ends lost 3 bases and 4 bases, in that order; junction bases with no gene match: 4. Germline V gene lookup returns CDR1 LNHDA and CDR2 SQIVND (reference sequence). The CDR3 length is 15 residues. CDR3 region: CASSISGTGGTEAFF. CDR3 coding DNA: TGTGCCAGTAGTATCTCCGGGACAGGGGGCACTGAAGCTTTCTTT.

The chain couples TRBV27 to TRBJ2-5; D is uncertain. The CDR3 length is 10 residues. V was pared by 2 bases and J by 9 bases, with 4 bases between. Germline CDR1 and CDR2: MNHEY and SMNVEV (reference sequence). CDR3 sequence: CASSLGAQYF. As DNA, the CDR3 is TGTGCCAGCAGTTTAGGGGCCCAGTACTTC.

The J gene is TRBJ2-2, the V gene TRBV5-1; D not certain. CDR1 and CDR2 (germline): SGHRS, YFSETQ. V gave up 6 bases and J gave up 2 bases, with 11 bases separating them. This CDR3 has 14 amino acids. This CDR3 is CASTDTVNTGELFF. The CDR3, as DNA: TGCGCCAGCACCGATACCGTTAACACCGGGGAGCTGTTTTTT.

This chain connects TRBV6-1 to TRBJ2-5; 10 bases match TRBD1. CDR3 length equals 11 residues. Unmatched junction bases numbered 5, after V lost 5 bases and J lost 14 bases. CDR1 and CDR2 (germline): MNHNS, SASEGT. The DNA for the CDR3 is TGTGCCAGCAGTCTTGGGACAGGGGTATACTTC. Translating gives CASSLGTGVYF.

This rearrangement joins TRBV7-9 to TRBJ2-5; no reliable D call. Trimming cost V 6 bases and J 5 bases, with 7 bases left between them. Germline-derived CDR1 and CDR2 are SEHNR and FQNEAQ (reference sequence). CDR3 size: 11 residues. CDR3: CASRLGETQYF. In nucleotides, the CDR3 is TGTGCCAGCAGGTTGGGGGAGACCCAGTACTTC.

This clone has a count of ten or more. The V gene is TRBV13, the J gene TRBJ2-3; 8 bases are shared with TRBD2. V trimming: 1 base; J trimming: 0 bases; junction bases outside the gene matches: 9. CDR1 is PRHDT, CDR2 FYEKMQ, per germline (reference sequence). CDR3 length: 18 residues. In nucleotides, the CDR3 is TGTGCCAGCAGCTTAGCCGTTCTACTAGCGGCTAGCACAGATACGCAGTATTTT. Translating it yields CASSLAVLLAASTDTQYF.

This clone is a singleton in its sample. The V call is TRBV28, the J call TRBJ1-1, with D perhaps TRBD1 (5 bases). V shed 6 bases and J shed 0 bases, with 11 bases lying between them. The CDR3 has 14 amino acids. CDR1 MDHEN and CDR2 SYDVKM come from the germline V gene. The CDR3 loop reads CASRPGTLNTEAFF. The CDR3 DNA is TGTGCCAGCAGACCCGGGACCTTGAACACTGAAGCTTTCTTT.

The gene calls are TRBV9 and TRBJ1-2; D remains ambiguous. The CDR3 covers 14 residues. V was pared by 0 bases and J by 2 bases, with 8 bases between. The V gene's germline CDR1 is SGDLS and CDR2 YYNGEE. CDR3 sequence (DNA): TGTGCCAGCAGCGTAGCGGAGGGAAACTATGGCTACACCTTC. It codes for CASSVAEGNYGYTF.

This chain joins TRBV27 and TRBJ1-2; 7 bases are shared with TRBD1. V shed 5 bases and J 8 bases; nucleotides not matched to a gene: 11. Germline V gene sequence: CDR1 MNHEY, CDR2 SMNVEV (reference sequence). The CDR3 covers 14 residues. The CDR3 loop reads CASSPISGGDGYTF. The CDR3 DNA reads TGTGCCAGCAGTCCGATCTCAGGGGGTGACGGCTACACCTTC.

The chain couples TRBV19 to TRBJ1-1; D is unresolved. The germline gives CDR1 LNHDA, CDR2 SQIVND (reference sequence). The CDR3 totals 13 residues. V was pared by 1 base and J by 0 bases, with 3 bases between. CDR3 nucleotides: TGTGCCAGTAGTATAGGGGTGAACACTGAAGCTTTCTTT. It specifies CASSIGVNTEAFF.

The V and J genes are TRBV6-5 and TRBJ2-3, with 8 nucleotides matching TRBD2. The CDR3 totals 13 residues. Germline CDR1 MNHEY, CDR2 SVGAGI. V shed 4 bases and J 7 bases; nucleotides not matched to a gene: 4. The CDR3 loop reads CASSLAGRHTQYF. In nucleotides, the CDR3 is TGTGCCAGCAGTTTAGCGGGGAGGCATACGCAGTATTTT.

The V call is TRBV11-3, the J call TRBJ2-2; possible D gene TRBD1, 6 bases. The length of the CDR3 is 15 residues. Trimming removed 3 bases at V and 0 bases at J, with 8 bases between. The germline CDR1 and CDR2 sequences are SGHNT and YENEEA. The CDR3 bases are TGTGCCAGCAGCTTTGGGGGCGCGAACACCGGGGAGCTGTTTTTT. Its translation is CASSFGGANTGELFF.

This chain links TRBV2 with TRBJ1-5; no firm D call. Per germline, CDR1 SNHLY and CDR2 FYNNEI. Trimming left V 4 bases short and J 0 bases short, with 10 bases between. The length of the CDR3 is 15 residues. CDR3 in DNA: TGTGCCAGCAGTGTCAGTTGGTATAGCAATCAGCCCCAGCATTTT. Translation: CASSVSWYSNQPQHF.

CDR3 DNA: TGTGCCAGCTCACCCCAGCCTCCAACTCTCTACGAGCAGTACTTC. Protein: CASSPQPPTLYEQYF. The chain combines TRBV18 with TRBJ2-7; D remains unclear. CDR1 KGHSH and CDR2 LQKENI come from the germline V gene. The CDR3 runs to 15 residues. Trimming cost V 3 bases and J 3 bases, with 15 bases left between them.